Shown below are 18 T cell receptor beta chains from a single sample sequenced in a study of cytomegalovirus exposure and HLA in healthy donors. Primers included in the PCR were 60 Vbeta and 13 Jbeta primers. Clones were read by immunoSEQ multiplex PCR, and TCRdb kept only the in-frame ones, dropping some. The sample records 130,000 to 150,000 clones, roughly 80% being singletons. Sequenced material: PBMCs. Receptors were obtained from a boy between 2 and 10 years old in good health and CMV-seronegative.

This sequence joins TRBV5-4 and TRBJ1-1; a weak D match, TRBD1 (6 bases). The V gene's germline CDR1 is SGHNT and CDR2 YYREEE (reference sequence). V lost 0 bases and J lost 0, with 9 bases in between. The CDR3 consists of 15 residues. The DNA of the CDR3 is TGTGCCAGCAGCTTGGAGTACAGGGTGAACACTGAAGCTTTCTTT. This sequence encodes CASSLEYRVNTEAFF.

This clone was recorded a few times. The V gene is TRBV2, the J gene TRBJ2-1, with D possibly TRBD2 on 6 matching bases. The CDR3 is 15 residues long. The ends were cut back, 6 bases at V and 3 bases at J, with 15 bases in the middle. CDR1 is SNHLY and CDR2 is FYNNEI in the germline V gene. DNA of the CDR3: TGTGCCAGCAGCTGGACTCTGGGGGGCTACAATGAGCAGTTCTTC. It codes for CASSWTLGGYNEQFF.

The genes are TRBV15 and TRBJ1-1, with D possibly TRBD1 on 5 matching bases. The CDR3 has 14 residues. The germline V gene has CDR1 LNHNV and CDR2 YYDKDF (reference sequence). The V and J ends lost 0 bases and 8 bases respectively, with 13 bases between them. The chain's CDR3 is CATSRDLAGAEAFF. The CDR3 nucleotides are TGTGCCACCAGCAGAGATCTGGCTGGGGCAGAAGCTTTCTTT.

CDR3 coding DNA: TGTGCCAGCAGCTTTTTGTCCAATAATCAGCCCCAGCATTTT. Translating gives CASSFLSNNQPQHF. The chain recombines TRBV7-8 with TRBJ1-5; D is uncertain. Germline CDR1 is SGHVS and CDR2 is FQNEAQ. The CDR3 sequence is 14 residues long. V lost 3 bases to trimming and J lost 4 bases, with 10 bases between them.

CDR3 in amino acids: CASSDSRRGSSTGELFF. The CDR3 DNA reads as TGTGCCAGCAGCGACTCCCGTCGCGGGAGTAGCACCGGGGAGCTGTTTTTT. The chain joins TRBV7-8 to TRBJ2-2, with TRBD2 identical over 7 bases. Losses at the gene ends were 5 bases for V and 4 bases for J; bases not matched to a gene: 13. The CDR3 loop spans 17 amino acids. The V gene's germline CDR1 is SGHVS and CDR2 FQNEAQ.

This chain joins TRBV9 and TRBJ2-1; D gene ambiguous. V lost 1 base, J lost 4 bases, and 6 bases lay in between. The CDR3 is 13 residues long. Germline V gene data show CDR1 as SGDLS and CDR2 as YYNGEE. The CDR3 loop reads CASSVLEYNEQFF. Written as DNA, the CDR3 is TGTGCCAGCAGCGTATTAGAATACAATGAGCAGTTCTTC. Together with reference TRBV9 and TRBJ2-1, the CDR3 gives the full variable domain: DSGVTQTPKHLITATGQRVTLRCSPRSGDLSVYWYQQSLDQGLQFLIQYYNGEERAKGNILERFSAQQFPDLHSELNLSSLELGDSALYFCASSVLEYNEQFFGPGTRLTVL.

The chain recombines TRBV6-5 with TRBJ1-6; D may be TRBD1 (5 bases). Germline V gene sequence: CDR1 MNHEY, CDR2 SVGAGI. The CDR3 extends over 16 amino acids. Trimming shortened V by 0 bases and J by 9 bases, and 15 bases separated the two germline ends. CDR3 nucleotides: TGTGCCAGCAGTTACTCTTTACGACAGTACCCTTCACCCCTCCACTTT. This translates into CASSYSLRQYPSPLHF.

This chain links TRBV6-1 with TRBJ1-1, with a weak D call TRBD1 (5 bases). CDR3 size: 16 residues. The V gene lost 1 base and the J gene lost 0 bases, with 12 bases spanning the gap. Germline CDR1 reads MNHNS; CDR2 reads SASEGT. The CDR3 loop reads CASSEGGVGMNTEAFF. For the CDR3, the DNA is TGTGCCAGCAGTGAAGGGGGGGTAGGCATGAACACTGAAGCTTTCTTT.

The J gene is TRBJ2-7, the V gene TRBV5-1; D unresolved. Looked up from germline, CDR1 is SGHRS and CDR2 is YFSETQ. Trimming took 0 bases from V and 2 from J, leaving 12 bases between them. The CDR3 extends over 15 amino acids. In nucleotides, the CDR3 is TGCGCCAGCAGCTTGGTAAAGTCTACAGCCTACGAGCAGTACTTC. This encodes CASSLVKSTAYEQYF.

This clone was found once. The chain joins TRBV7-2 to TRBJ1-2, with TRBD1 as a possible D gene (6 bases). The CDR3 length is 15 residues. Trimming pared 4 bases from V and 4 bases from J, leaving 16 bases between. Germline assignment: CDR1 SGHTA and CDR2 FQGNSA. The CDR3 is CASSSTGSPLYGYTF. The CDR3 nucleotides read TGTGCCAGCAGCTCAACAGGGTCTCCGCTCTATGGCTACACCTTC.

The gene calls are TRBV11-3 and TRBJ2-2; 8 positions match TRBD2. This CDR3 is built from 20 residues. The junction had 12 bases not matched to a gene; V was cut back by 0 bases and J by 0 bases. Germline-derived CDR1 and CDR2 are SGHNT and YENEEA. The CDR3 DNA follows: TGTGCCAGCAGCTTAGATTACGGGGCCAGCGGGGGAACGAACACCGGGGAGCTGTTTTTT. Its translation: CASSLDYGASGGTNTGELFF.

DNA of the CDR3: TGCAGCGTTGCAGGGGGTGGTGGTACTGAAGCTTTCTTT. It is translated as CSVAGGGGTEAFF. This chain links TRBV29-1 with TRBJ1-1; 7 bases fit TRBD1. The CDR3 consists of 13 residues. From germline, CDR1 is SQVTM and CDR2 ANQGSEA. J lost 5 bases, V lost 4 bases, and 7 bases had no gene match.

This clone showed up just once. The V gene is TRBV5-4, the J gene TRBJ2-3; 10 positions agree with TRBD2. Germline CDR1 SGHNT, CDR2 YYREEE (reference sequence). The CDR3 consists of 16 residues. Unmatched junction bases numbered 14, after V lost 10 bases and J lost 3 bases. CDR3 nucleotides: TGTGCCGGCTCCTTTTGGACTAGCGGTTTGACAGATACGCAGTATTTT. This codes for CAGSFWTSGLTDTQYF.

The CDR3 here is CASSLYRGTDTQYF. The CDR3 DNA sequence: TGTGCCAGCAGCCTATACAGAGGCACAGATACGCAGTATTTT. The genes are TRBV9 and TRBJ2-3; the D is unclear. This CDR3 has 14 residues. From germline, CDR1 is SGDLS and CDR2 YYNGEE. Trimming removed 4 bases at V and 1 base at J, with 10 bases between.

This clone has a handful of counts. The chain carries TRBV7-6 and TRBJ2-3; no firm D call. Trimming took off 2 bases at V and 0 bases at J, with 9 bases between the two ends. The CDR3 covers 15 residues. CDR1 is SGHVS and CDR2 is FNYEAQ in the germline V gene. The CDR3 loop reads CASSLTDGSTDTQYF. The CDR3 DNA is TGTGCCAGCAGCTTAACAGACGGAAGCACAGATACGCAGTATTTT.

V gene TRBV4-3 combines with J gene TRBJ1-2, with a weak D call TRBD1 (6 bases). The CDR3 covers 15 residues. Per germline, CDR1 LGHNA and CDR2 YSLEER. V lost 3 bases and J lost 2, with 13 bases in between. The CDR3 DNA sequence: TGCGCCAGCAGCCATGTAGACAGGTCAAACTATGGCTACACCTTC. Translation gives CASSHVDRSNYGYTF.

The rearrangement uses TRBV11-2 and TRBJ2-3; 8 bases align to TRBD2. V dropped 5 bases and J dropped 2; count of bases not matched to a gene: 15. The CDR3 has 18 residues. From germline, CDR1 is SGHAT and CDR2 FQNNGV. The CDR3 nucleotides read TGTGCCAGCAGCGTAAAGCCTCGGGGGGGGAGACACACAGATACGCAGTATTTT. Protein sequence: CASSVKPRGGRHTDTQYF. Supplemented by reference TRBV11-2 and TRBJ2-3, the full variable domain reads EAGVAQSPRYKIIEKRQSVAFWCNPISGHATLYWYQQILGQGPKLLIQFQNNGVVDDSQLPKDRFSAERLKGVDSTLKIQPAKLEDSAVYLCASSVKPRGGRHTDTQYFGPGTRLTVL.

V and J are TRBV5-6 and TRBJ2-7; TRBD2 agrees at 11 bases. Germline-derived CDR1 and CDR2 are SGHDT and YYEEEE. The CDR3 has 19 residues. Trimming took 4 bases from V and 2 from J; bases not matched to a gene: 17. CDR3 loop: CASSRLAGSQQHRTYEQYF. The CDR3 coding sequence is TGTGCCAGCAGCCGACTAGCGGGAAGTCAGCAACACCGAACCTACGAGCAGTACTTC.